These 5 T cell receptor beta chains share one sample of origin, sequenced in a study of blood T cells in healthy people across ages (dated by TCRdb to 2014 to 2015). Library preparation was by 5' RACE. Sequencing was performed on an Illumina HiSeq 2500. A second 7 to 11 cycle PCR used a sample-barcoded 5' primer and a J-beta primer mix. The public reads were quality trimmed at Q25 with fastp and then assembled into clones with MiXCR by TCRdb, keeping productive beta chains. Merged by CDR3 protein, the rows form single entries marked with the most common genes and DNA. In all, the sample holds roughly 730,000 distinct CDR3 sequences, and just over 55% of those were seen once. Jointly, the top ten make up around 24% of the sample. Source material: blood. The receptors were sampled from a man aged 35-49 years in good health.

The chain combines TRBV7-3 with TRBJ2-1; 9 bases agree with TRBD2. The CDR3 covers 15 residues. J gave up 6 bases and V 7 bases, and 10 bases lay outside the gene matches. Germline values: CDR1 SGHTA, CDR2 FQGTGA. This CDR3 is CASTPIGGRANEQFF. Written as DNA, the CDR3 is TGTGCCAGCACCCCCATAGGCGGGAGGGCCAATGAGCAGTTCTTC.

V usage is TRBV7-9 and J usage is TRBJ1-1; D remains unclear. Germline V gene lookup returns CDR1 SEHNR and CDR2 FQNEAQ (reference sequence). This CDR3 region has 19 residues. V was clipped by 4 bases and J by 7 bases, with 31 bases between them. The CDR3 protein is CASSSDDPKVQGPGYEAFF. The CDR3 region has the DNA TGTGCCAGCAGCTCGGACGATCCCAAAGTACAAGGGCCTGGGTATGAAGCTTTCTTT.

The CDR3 nucleotides are TGTGCCAGCAGAGCCCTCCTAGCGGGGGGGCCATATGAGCAGTACTTC. Amino acids: CASRALLAGGPYEQYF. The chain joins TRBV5-6 to TRBJ2-1, with 12 bases matching TRBD2. The tail of the sequence fits TRBJ2-7 better, so the J call may be wrong. The germline gives CDR1 SGHDT, CDR2 YYEEEE. The CDR3 length is 16 residues.

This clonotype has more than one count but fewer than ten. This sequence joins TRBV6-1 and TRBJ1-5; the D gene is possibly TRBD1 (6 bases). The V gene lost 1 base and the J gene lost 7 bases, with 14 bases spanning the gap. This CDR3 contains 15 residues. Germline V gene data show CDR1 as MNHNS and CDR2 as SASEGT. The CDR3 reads CASSEGGANLQPQHF. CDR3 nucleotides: TGTGCCAGCAGTGAAGGGGGGGCGAATCTACAGCCCCAGCATTTT.

The CDR3 region is CASSFETGSYNEQYF. The CDR3 coding sequence is TGTGCCAGCAGTTTCGAGACAGGCTCCTACAATGAGCAGTACTTC. The rearrangement uses TRBV28 and TRBJ2-1; a possible D gene is TRBD1 (6 bases). The last part of the DNA fits TRBJ2-7 better; the J call may be wrong. The CDR3 has 15 residues. Germline V gene data show CDR1 as MDHEN and CDR2 as SYDVKM.